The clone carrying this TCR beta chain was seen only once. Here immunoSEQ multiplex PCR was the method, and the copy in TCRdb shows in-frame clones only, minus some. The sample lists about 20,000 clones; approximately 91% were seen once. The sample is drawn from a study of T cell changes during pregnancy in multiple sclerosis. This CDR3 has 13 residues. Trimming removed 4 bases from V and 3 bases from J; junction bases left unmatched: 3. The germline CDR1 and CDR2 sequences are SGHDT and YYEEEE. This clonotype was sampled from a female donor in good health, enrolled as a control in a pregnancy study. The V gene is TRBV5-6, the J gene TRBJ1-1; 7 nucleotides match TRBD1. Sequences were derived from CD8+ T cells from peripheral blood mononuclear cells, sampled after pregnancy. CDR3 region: CASSQGEDTEAFF. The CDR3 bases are TGTGCCAGCAGCCAGGGGGAGGACACTGAAGCTTTCTTT.